These T cell receptor beta chains were read from a single sample in a study of T cell responses to AZD1222 COVID-19 vaccine. Libraries were prepared by immunoSEQ multiplex PCR; TCRdb keeps only in-frame clonotypes and omits some of them. The sample yields 150,000 or so clones, approximately 94% seen once. The sample in question was peripheral blood, obtained on day 0 of AZD1222 vaccination. These receptors originate from an adult in good health. CDR3s include the opening cysteine and the closing phenylalanine or tryptophan. Each record gives: V gene, D gene, J gene, CDR3 protein. A D gene is named only where the DNA matches it firmly.

TRBV7-6	-	TRBJ2-2	CASSSDSTGELFF
TRBV7-9	TRBD1	TRBJ1-1	CASSLLGDRGPTNTEAFF
TRBV5-4	-	TRBJ2-3	CASSLKQGTDTQYF
TRBV13	-	TRBJ1-2	CASSLGSDGYYGYTF
TRBV12-3/TRBV12-4	TRBD1	TRBJ1-1	CASQRGQNTEAFF
TRBV6-5	-	TRBJ1-4	CASSYSPTNEKLFF
TRBV28	-	TRBJ1-5	CASSSHEVNQPQHF
TRBV24-1	TRBD1	TRBJ2-3	CATSDQGGDTDTQYF
TRBV6-5	-	TRBJ1-5	CASSYSGRDQPQHF
TRBV10-3	-	TRBJ1-2	CAISGLGPFSSSNYGYTF
TRBV4-1	TRBD1	TRBJ1-2	CASSQGQGWVGYTF
TRBV5-6	-	TRBJ2-7	CASSLGGHYEQYF
TRBV2	TRBD1	TRBJ2-2	CASSVRDRVLSWFGYAELFF
TRBV28	TRBD1	TRBJ2-7	CASSPGQGYEQYF
TRBV19	TRBD1	TRBJ2-7	CASSLVLSWRTGSSYEQYF
TRBV19	-	TRBJ2-6	CASSISGSGANVLTF
TRBV7-8	-	TRBJ1-2	CASSLGEIGYGYTF
TRBV19	-	TRBJ1-1	CASSIGDGFSPEAFF
TRBV4-1	TRBD1	TRBJ1-5	CASSPWGQGNQPQHF
TRBV29-1	-	TRBJ1-1	CSGGNPGGVNTEAFF
TRBV18	-	TRBJ2-7	CASSPQVRTYEQYF
TRBV7-8	TRBD1	TRBJ1-1	CASSSRRDRGTEAFF
TRBV19	-	TRBJ1-2	CASSIGGRGGYTF
TRBV18	-	TRBJ2-1	CASSPSLAEQFF
TRBV5-1	-	TRBJ1-1	CASSRHIGGTEAFF
TRBV4-2	TRBD2	TRBJ2-3	CASSQDRGGGADTQYF
TRBV4-1	-	TRBJ1-6	CASSQDKGSGSPLHF
TRBV9	TRBD1	TRBJ2-2	CASSQDRGGGELFF
TRBV27	TRBD1	TRBJ1-2	CASSSTGWNYGYTF
TRBV2	TRBD1	TRBJ1-6	CASSRIGTGSYLLHF
TRBV3-1/TRBV3-2	TRBD1	TRBJ1-1	CASSHTGQLNTEAFF
TRBV5-1	-	TRBJ1-5	CASSLEGGNQPQHF
TRBV9	-	TRBJ1-2	CASSVAQGFGGYTF
TRBV5-1	-	TRBJ1-1	CASSFGGNTEAFF
TRBV5-5	-	TRBJ2-5	CASSSPGPQETQYF
TRBV7-3	-	TRBJ2-5	CASSLTVKETQYF
TRBV5-5	TRBD1	TRBJ1-1	CASSLGGTAIFTEAFF
TRBV2	-	TRBJ2-4	CASRKGGDKNIQYF
TRBV29-1	-	TRBJ2-7	CSVARGGNEQYF
TRBV19	-	TRBJ1-2	CAASPGLNYGYTF
TRBV7-8	-	TRBJ1-4	CASSLSGGASEKLFF
TRBV10-3	TRBD1	TRBJ1-5	CAIGRDRDQPQHF
TRBV19	-	TRBJ1-1	CASSMSGTMNTEAFF
TRBV7-9	-	TRBJ1-1	CASSLMEVTEAFF
TRBV18	TRBD1	TRBJ2-5	CASSPYRDRGQETQYF
TRBV5-1	-	TRBJ1-1	CASSSRPGRTEAFF
TRBV19	-	TRBJ2-1	CASSIHSTYNEQFF
TRBV15	-	TRBJ1-5	CATSSPDLMTWPQHF
TRBV27	-	TRBJ1-1	CASGWTGTEAFF
TRBV19	-	TRBJ1-1	CASSFGPRGAFF
TRBV29-1	-	TRBJ2-5	CSVVEETQYF
TRBV30	-	TRBJ1-2	CAWRQTDWYSSPNYGYTF
TRBV19	TRBD2	TRBJ2-1	CASSIGSGGLGNEQFF
TRBV13	TRBD1	TRBJ1-1	CASVDRGYTEAFF
TRBV19	-	TRBJ2-7	CASSFPGASHEQYF